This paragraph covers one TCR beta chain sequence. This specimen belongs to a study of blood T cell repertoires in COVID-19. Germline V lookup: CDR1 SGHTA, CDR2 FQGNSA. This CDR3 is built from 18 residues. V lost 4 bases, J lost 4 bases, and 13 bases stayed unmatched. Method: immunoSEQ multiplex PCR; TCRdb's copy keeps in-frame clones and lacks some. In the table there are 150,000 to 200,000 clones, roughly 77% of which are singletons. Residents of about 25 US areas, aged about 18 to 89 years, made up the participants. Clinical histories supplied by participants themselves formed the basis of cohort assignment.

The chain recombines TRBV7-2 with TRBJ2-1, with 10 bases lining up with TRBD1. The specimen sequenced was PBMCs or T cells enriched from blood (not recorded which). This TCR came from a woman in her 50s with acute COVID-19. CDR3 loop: CASSSRYRQGALYNEQFF. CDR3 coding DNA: TGTGCCAGCAGCTCCCGATACCGACAGGGGGCGTTGTACAATGAGCAGTTCTTC.